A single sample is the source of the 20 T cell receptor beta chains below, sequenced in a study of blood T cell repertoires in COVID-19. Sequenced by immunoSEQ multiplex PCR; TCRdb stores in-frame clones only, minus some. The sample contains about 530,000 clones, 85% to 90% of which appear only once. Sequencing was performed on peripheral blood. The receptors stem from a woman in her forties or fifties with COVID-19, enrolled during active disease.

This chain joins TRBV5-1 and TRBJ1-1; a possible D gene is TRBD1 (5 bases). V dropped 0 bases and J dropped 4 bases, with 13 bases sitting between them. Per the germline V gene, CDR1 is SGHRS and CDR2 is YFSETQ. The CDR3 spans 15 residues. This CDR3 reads CASSLATGGVTEAFF. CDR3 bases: TGCGCCAGCAGCTTGGCCACCGGGGGAGTCACTGAAGCTTTCTTT.

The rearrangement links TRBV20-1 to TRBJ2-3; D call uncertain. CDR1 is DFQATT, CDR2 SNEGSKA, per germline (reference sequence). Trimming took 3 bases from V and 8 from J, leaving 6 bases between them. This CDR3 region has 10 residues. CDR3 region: CSASEATQYF. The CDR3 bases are TGCAGTGCTAGTGAGGCTACGCAGTATTTT.

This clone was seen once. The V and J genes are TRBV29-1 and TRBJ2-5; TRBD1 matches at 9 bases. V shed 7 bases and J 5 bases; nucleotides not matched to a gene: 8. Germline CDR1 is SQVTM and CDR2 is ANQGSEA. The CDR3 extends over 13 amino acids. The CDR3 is CSAIQGAGETQYF. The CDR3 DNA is TGCAGCGCAATACAGGGGGCTGGGGAGACCCAGTACTTC.

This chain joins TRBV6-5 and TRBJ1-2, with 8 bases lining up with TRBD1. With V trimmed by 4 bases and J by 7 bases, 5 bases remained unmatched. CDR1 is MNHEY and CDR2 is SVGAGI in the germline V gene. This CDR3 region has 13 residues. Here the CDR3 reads CASSSPGGRGYTF. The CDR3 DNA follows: TGTGCCAGCAGTTCTCCAGGGGGCCGTGGCTACACCTTC.

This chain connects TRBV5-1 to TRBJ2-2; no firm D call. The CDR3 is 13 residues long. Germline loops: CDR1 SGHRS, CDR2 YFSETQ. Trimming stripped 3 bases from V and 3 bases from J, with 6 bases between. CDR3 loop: CASSSRDTGELFF. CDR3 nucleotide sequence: TGCGCCAGCAGCTCCCGGGACACCGGGGAGCTGTTTTTT.

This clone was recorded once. The DNA for the CDR3 is TGTGCCAGCAGTGAATTGATAGCAGGGTTCAATGAGCAGTTCTTC. Translated, it gives CASSELIAGFNEQFF. The gene calls are TRBV6-1 and TRBJ2-1, with D perhaps matching TRBD1 (5 bases). V was cut by 2 bases and J by 6 bases, with 14 bases left in between. The CDR3 runs to 15 residues. The V gene's germline CDR1 is MNHNS and CDR2 SASEGT.

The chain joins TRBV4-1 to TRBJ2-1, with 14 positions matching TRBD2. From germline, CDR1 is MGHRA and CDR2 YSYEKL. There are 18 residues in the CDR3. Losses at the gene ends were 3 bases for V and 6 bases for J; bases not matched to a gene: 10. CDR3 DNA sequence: TGCGCCAGCAGCCATCCACGTTCAGGGACTAGCGGGGGCAATGAGCAGTTCTTC. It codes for CASSHPRSGTSGGNEQFF.

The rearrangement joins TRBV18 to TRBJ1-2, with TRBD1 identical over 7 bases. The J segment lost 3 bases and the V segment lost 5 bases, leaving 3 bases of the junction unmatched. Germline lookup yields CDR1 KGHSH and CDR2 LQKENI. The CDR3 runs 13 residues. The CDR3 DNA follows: TGTGCCAGCTCAGACAGGGAGGACTATGGCTACACCTTC. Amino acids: CASSDREDYGYTF. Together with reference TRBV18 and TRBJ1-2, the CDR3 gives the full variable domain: NAGVMQNPRHLVRRRGQEARLRCSPMKGHSHVYWYRQLPEEGLKFMVYLQKENIIDESGMPKERFSAEFPKEGPSILRIQQVVRGDSAAYFCASSDREDYGYTFGSGTRLTVV.

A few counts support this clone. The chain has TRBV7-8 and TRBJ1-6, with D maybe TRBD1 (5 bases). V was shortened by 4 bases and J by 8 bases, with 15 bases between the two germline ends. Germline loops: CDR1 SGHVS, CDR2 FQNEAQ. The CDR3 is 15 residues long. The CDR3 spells CASSSPGTGDSPLHF. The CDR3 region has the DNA TGTGCCAGCAGCTCCCCCGGGACGGGGGATTCACCCCTCCACTTT.

DNA for the CDR3: TGTGCCAGCAGCTTAGAGTATAGCGGGGGGGGCCCTGGGGCCAACGTCCTGACTTTC. It codes for CASSLEYSGGGPGANVLTF. This rearrangement joins TRBV11-2 to TRBJ2-6; 11 bases agree with TRBD2. The CDR3 covers 19 residues. CDR1 SGHAT and CDR2 FQNNGV come from the germline V gene. V shed 0 bases, J shed 2 bases, and the junction held 6 bases outside the gene matches.

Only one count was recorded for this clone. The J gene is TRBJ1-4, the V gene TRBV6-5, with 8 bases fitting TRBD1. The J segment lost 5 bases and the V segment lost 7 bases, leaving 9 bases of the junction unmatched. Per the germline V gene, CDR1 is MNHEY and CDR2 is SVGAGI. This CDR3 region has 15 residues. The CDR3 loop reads CASKQTWDRNEKLFF. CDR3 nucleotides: TGTGCCAGCAAACAGACCTGGGACAGGAATGAAAAACTGTTTTTT.

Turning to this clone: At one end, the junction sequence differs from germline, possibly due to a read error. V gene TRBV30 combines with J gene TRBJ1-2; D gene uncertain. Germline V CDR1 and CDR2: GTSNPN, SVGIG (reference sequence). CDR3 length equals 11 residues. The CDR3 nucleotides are TGTGCCTGGAGCTCACCCACCGGGAGACACTTC. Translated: CAWSSPTGRHF.

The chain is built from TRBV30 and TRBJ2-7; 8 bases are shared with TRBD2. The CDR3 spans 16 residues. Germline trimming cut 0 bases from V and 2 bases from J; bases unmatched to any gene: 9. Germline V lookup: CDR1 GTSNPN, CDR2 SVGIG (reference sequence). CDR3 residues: CAWSVRVRGDTYEQYF. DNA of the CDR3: TGTGCCTGGAGTGTACGTGTGCGGGGGGACACCTACGAGCAGTACTTC.

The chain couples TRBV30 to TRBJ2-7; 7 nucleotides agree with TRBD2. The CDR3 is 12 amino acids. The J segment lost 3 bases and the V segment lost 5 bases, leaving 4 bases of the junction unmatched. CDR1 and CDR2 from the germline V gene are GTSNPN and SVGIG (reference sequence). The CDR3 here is CAWGAGVYEQYF. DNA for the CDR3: TGTGCCTGGGGGGCGGGAGTCTACGAGCAGTACTTC. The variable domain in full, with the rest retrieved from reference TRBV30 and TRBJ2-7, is SQTIHQWPATLVQPVGSPLSLECTVEGTSNPNLYWYRQAAGRGLQLLFYSVGIGQISSEVPQNLSASRPQDRQFILSSKKLLLSDSGFYLCAWGAGVYEQYFGPGTRLTVT.

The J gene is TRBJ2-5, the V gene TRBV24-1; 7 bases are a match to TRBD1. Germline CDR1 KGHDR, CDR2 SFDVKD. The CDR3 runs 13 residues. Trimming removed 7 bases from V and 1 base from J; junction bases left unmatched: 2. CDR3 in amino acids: CATRGTVQETQYF. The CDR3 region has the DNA TGTGCCACCAGAGGGACAGTCCAAGAGACCCAGTACTTC.

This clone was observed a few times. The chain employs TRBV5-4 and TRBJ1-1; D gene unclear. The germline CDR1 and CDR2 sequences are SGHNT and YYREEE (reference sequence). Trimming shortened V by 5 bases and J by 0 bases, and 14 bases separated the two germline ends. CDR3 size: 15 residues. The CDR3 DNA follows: TGTGCCAGCAGTCAAAAAATGGGAGTGAACACTGAAGCTTTCTTT. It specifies CASSQKMGVNTEAFF.

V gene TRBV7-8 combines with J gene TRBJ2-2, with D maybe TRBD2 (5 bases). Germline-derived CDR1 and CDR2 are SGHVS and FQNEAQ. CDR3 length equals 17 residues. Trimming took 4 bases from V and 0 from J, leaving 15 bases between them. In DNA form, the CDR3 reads TGTGCCAGCAGCTCTAGCTTCCTTACCTCGAACACCGGGGAGCTGTTTTTT. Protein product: CASSSSFLTSNTGELFF.

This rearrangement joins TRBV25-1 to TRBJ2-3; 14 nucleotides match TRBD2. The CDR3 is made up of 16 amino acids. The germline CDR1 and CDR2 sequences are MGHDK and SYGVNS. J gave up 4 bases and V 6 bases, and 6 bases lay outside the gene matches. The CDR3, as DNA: TGTGCCAGCAGCCCCGGGACTAGCGGGGGTTCAGATACGCAGTATTTT. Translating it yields CASSPGTSGGSDTQYF.

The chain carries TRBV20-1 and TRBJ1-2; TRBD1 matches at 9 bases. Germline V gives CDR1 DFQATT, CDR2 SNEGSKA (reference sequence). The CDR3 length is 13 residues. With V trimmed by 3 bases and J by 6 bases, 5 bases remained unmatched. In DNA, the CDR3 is TGCAGTGCTAGTACAGGGGGCACAAATGGCTACACCTTC. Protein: CSASTGGTNGYTF.

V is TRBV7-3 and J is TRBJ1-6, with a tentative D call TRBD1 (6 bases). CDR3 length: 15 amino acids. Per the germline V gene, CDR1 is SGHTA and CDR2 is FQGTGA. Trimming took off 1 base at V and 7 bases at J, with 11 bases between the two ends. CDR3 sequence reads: CASSLRGQGNSPLHF. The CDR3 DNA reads TGTGCCAGCAGCTTAAGGGGCCAGGGGAATTCACCCCTCCACTTT.